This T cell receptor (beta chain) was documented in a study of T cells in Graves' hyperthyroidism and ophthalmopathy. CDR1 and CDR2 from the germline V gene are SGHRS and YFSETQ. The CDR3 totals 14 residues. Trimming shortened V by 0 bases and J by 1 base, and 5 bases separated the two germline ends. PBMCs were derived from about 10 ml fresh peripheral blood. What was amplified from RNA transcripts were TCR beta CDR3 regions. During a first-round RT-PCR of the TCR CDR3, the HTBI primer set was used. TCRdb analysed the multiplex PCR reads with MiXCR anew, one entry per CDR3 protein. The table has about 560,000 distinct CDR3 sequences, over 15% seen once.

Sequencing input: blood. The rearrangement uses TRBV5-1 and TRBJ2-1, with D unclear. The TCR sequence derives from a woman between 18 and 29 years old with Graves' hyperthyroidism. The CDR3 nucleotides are TGCGCCAGCAGCTTGGGGGCTTCCTACAATGAGCAGTTCTTC. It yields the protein CASSLGASYNEQFF. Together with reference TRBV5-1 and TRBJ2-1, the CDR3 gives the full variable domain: KAGVTQTPRYLIKTRGQQVTLSCSPISGHRSVSWYQQTPGQGLQFLFEYFSETQRNKGNFPGRFSGRQFSNSRSEMNVSTLELGDSALYLCASSLGASYNEQFFGPGTRLTVL.